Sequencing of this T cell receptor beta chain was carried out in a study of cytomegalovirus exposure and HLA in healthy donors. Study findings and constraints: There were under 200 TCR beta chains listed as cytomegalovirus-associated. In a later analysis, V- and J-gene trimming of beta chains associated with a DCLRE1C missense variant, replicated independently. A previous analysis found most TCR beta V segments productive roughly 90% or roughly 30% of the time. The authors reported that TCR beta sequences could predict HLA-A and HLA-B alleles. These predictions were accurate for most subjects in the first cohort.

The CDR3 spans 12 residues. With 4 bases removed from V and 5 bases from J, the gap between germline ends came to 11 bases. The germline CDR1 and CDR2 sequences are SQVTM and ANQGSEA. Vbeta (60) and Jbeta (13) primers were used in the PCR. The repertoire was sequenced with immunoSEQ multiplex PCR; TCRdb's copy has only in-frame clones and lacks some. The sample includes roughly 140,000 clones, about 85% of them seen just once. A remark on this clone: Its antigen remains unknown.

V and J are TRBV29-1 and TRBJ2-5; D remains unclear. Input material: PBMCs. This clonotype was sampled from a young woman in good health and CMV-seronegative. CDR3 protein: CSVGVSTETQYF. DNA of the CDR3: TGCAGCGTTGGCGTCTCAACGGAGACCCAGTACTTC.